The clone carrying this T cell receptor (beta chain) was observed a few times. In the original analysis: Estimation of nucleated cell counts relied on the amplification of reference gene primers. Assay used: immunoSEQ multiplex PCR; TCRdb lists only in-frame clones, some missing. D and trimming were read from the DNA, whereas the V and J calls and clone size are those reported in that table. The table shows over 100,000 clones, with almost 80% occurring only once. The data belong to a study of blood T cell repertoires in COVID-19. Study summary: From the United States, Italy and Spain came samples of acute and convalescent COVID-19. In each case, the material was cDNA or gDNA derived from T cells, B-cell-depleted T cells, or PBMCs.

CDR3 length equals 16 residues. Trimming at V came to 3 bases and at J to 4 bases, leaving 14 bases not matched to a gene. From germline, CDR1 is GTSNPN and CDR2 SVGIG (reference sequence). This clonotype was sampled from a man aged 55 to 70 with active or convalescent COVID-19. V usage is TRBV30 and J usage is TRBJ1-1, with TRBD1 matching over 7 bases. Sequencing input: peripheral blood. CDR3 amino acids: CAWRDRTGPRSTEAFF. The CDR3 coding sequence is TGTGCCTGGAGGGACAGGACGGGTCCCCGTTCCACTGAAGCTTTCTTT.